Presented here are 15 T cell receptor beta chains from one specimen sequenced in a study of T cell responses to AZD1222 COVID-19 vaccine. Clones were sequenced by immunoSEQ multiplex PCR, and TCRdb holds only the in-frame ones, with some missing. The sample lists about 72,000 clones, 86% occurring once. The sample was peripheral blood, taken on day 0 of AZD1222 vaccination. The receptors come from an adult in good health.

Only a few counts were recorded for this clone. CDR3 loop: CASSLYGGADYSGNTIYF. The CDR3 region has the DNA TGTGCCAGCAGCCTCTATGGGGGGGCGGACTACTCTGGAAACACCATATATTTT. The chain is built from TRBV7-9 and TRBJ1-3; a weak D match, TRBD1 (6 bases). Germline V gene data show CDR1 as SEHNR and CDR2 as FQNEAQ (reference sequence). The ends were cut back, 5 bases at V and 0 bases at J, with 20 bases in the middle. There are 18 residues in the CDR3.

J is TRBJ2-1 and V is TRBV11-3; the match to TRBD2 covers 8 bases. CDR1 SGHNT and CDR2 YENEEA come from the germline V gene. The CDR3 spans 17 residues. J gave up 4 bases and V 4 bases, and 12 bases lay outside the gene matches. In DNA, the CDR3 is TGTGCCAGCAGCTCGTGGGGACGGAGCGGGGGATACAATGAGCAGTTCTTC. Its protein is CASSSWGRSGGYNEQFF.

The CDR3 region is CASSFARELTDTQYF. In DNA, the CDR3 is TGTGCCAGCAGTTTCGCGAGAGAGCTCACAGATACGCAGTATTTT. The chain uses TRBV27 and TRBJ2-3, with D unclear. This CDR3 is built from 15 residues. The V and J ends lost 3 bases and 2 bases respectively, with 12 bases between them. Germline-derived CDR1 and CDR2 are MNHEY and SMNVEV (reference sequence).

The table lists this clone with a count of one. This sequence joins TRBV19 and TRBJ2-7; tentatively, D is TRBD1 (5 bases). There are 16 residues in the CDR3. Trimming left V 5 bases short and J 0 bases short, with 17 bases between. CDR1 is LNHDA and CDR2 is SQIVND in the germline V gene (reference sequence). CDR3 bases: TGTGCCAGTAGTCCAGGGCCCGACCCGAGCTCCTACGAGCAGTACTTC. Protein: CASSPGPDPSSYEQYF.

V and J are TRBV28 and TRBJ1-5; D ambiguous. This CDR3 is 13 amino acids long. Germline values: CDR1 MDHEN, CDR2 SYDVKM. V lost 7 bases and J 7 bases, leaving 14 bases between the germline ends. CDR3 sequence (DNA): TGTGCCAGCATCCCTATGGGAGGACAGCCCCAGCATTTT. It yields the protein CASIPMGGQPQHF.

The sample holds a few counts of this clone. The chain couples TRBV3-1 (or the pseudogene TRBV3-2) to TRBJ2-2, with D maybe TRBD1 (5 bases). V gave up 0 bases and J gave up 4 bases, with 12 bases separating them. The CDR3 sequence is 16 residues long. Germline V gene sequence: CDR1 LGHDT, CDR2 YNNKEL (reference sequence). The CDR3 protein is CASSQDLDSPTGELFF. In DNA form, the CDR3 reads TGTGCCAGCAGCCAAGATCTCGACAGCCCCACCGGGGAGCTGTTTTTT.

V and J are TRBV19 and TRBJ1-4, with a weak D call TRBD1 (5 bases). V dropped 7 bases and J dropped 8 bases, with 14 bases sitting between them. The CDR3 sequence is 13 residues long. Germline assignment: CDR1 LNHDA and CDR2 SQIVND (reference sequence). Here the CDR3 reads CASIRADGEKLFF. CDR3 sequence (DNA): TGTGCCAGTATCAGGGCTGATGGAGAAAAACTGTTTTTT.

Concerning this clone: A read error may account for a junction end that differs from germline. The CDR3 loop reads CASSLAGGGRDTQYF. CDR3 DNA: TGTGCCAGCAGTTTAGCGGGAGGGGGGAGAGATACGCAGTATTTT. The V call is TRBV7-2, the J call TRBJ2-3; 11 bases match TRBD2. This CDR3 comprises 15 residues. The germline CDR1 and CDR2 sequences are SGHTA and FQGNSA.

The chain recombines TRBV11-1 with TRBJ2-5, with TRBD1 matching 10 bases. Germline CDR1 reads SGHAT; CDR2 reads FQDESV (reference sequence). The CDR3 sequence is 15 residues long. The trim removed 5 bases at V and 5 bases at J, leaving 8 bases unmatched. The chain's CDR3 is CASSRNPGQGETQYF. CDR3 DNA sequence: TGTGCCAGCAGCCGGAACCCGGGACAGGGGGAGACCCAGTACTTC.

V gene TRBV21-1 combines with J gene TRBJ2-6; the D call TRBD1 from the table was never checked on the DNA. TRBV21-1 is recorded as a pseudogene. This CDR3 spans 17 amino acids. The CDR3: CASSHRVRPSGANVLTF. The CDR3 DNA reads as TGTGCCAGCAGCCACAGGGTGAGACCCTCTGGGGCCAACGTCCTGACTTTC.

V gene TRBV7-2 combines with J gene TRBJ1-4, with D tentatively TRBD1 (6 bases). The CDR3 has 14 residues. Germline loops: CDR1 SGHTA, CDR2 FQGNSA. V gave up 2 bases and J gave up 6 bases, with 10 bases separating them. The CDR3, as DNA: TGTGCCAGCAGCTTATCAGGGGCGGATGAAAAACTGTTTTTT. It encodes CASSLSGADEKLFF.

The chain has TRBV15 and TRBJ1-5, with D hard to call. Per the germline V gene, CDR1 is LNHNV and CDR2 is YYDKDF (reference sequence). There are 13 residues in the CDR3. V was cut by 5 bases and J by 3 bases, with 8 bases left in between. The CDR3 loop reads CATSPGPNQPQHF. CDR3 nucleotides: TGTGCCACCAGCCCGGGCCCCAATCAGCCCCAGCATTTT.

CDR3: CAWSRTGDTEAFF. CDR3 DNA: TGTGCCTGGAGTAGAACAGGGGATACTGAAGCTTTCTTT. The chain links TRBV30 to TRBJ1-1, with TRBD1 matching over 7 bases. CDR1 and CDR2 (germline): GTSNPN, SVGIG (reference sequence). The V segment lost 2 bases and the J segment 5 bases; nucleotides outside the gene matches: 5. The CDR3 consists of 13 residues.

V is TRBV7-7 and J is TRBJ2-1, with 9 bases aligning to TRBD2. Germline V CDR1 and CDR2: SSHAT, FNYEAQ (reference sequence). V trimming: 5 bases; J trimming: 0 bases; junction bases outside the gene matches: 5. There are 16 residues in the CDR3. The CDR3 DNA reads TGTGCCAGCAGCCTCGGGCGGGGGGGCTCCTACAATGAGCAGTTCTTC. This translates into CASSLGRGGSYNEQFF.

The chain recombines TRBV3-1 (or the pseudogene TRBV3-2) with TRBJ1-2; weak D call: TRBD1 (6 bases). Trimming pared 1 base from V and 8 bases from J, leaving 17 bases between. Germline CDR1 LGHDT, CDR2 YNNKEL (reference sequence). This CDR3 has 15 amino acids. This CDR3 reads CASSQVDYRAVGYTF. The DNA for the CDR3 is TGTGCCAGCAGCCAAGTGGACTACAGGGCGGTCGGCTACACCTTC.